Presented here are 24 T cell receptor beta chains from one specimen sequenced in a study of radiotherapy plus CTLA-4 blockade in lung cancer. The repertoire was sequenced with immunoSEQ multiplex PCR; TCRdb's copy has only in-frame clones and lacks some. The table shows tens of thousands of clones, with approximately 80% occurring only once. The input for sequencing was peripheral blood, taken from a patient treated with radiotherapy plus ipilimumab. The source is a human donor with non-small cell lung cancer who had a partial response to radiotherapy plus ipilimumab.

The chain uses TRBV7-9 and TRBJ1-4; tentatively, D is TRBD1 (5 bases). The V gene lost 3 bases and the J gene lost 6 bases, with 11 bases spanning the gap. CDR3 length equals 14 residues. Germline assignment: CDR1 SEHNR and CDR2 FQNEAQ (reference sequence). CDR3: CASSLQGWDEKLFF. In DNA, the CDR3 is TGTGCCAGCAGCTTGCAGGGTTGGGATGAAAAACTGTTTTTT.

The chain recombines TRBV7-2 with TRBJ2-2; the D gene is possibly TRBD2 (6 bases). V was pared by 5 bases and J by 4 bases, with 14 bases between. CDR3 length equals 15 residues. Germline CDR1 reads SGHTA; CDR2 reads FQGNSA. The CDR3 sequence is CASSLRDFTTGELFF. In nucleotides, the CDR3 is TGTGCCAGCAGCCTAAGGGACTTTACCACCGGGGAGCTGTTTTTT.

The rearrangement joins TRBV4-2 to TRBJ2-7; TRBD1 matches at 9 bases. CDR3 length equals 14 residues. The germline gives CDR1 LGHNA, CDR2 YNFKEQ. The V and J ends lost 1 base and 7 bases, in that order; junction bases with no gene match: 5. The CDR3 nucleotides are TGTGCCAGCAGCCAAGGGGACGGGACAGGGGAGCAGTACTTC. This gives the protein CASSQGDGTGEQYF.

The gene calls are TRBV7-9 and TRBJ1-6, with 7 bases identical to TRBD1. The CDR3 is 17 amino acids. Germline V gene data show CDR1 as SEHNR and CDR2 as FQNEAQ (reference sequence). Losses at the gene ends were 2 bases for V and 13 bases for J; bases not matched to a gene: 17. DNA for the CDR3: TGTGCCAGCAGCTTAATGGGCTCCGGGACAGCAATTCTCCCCCTCCACTTT. It specifies CASSLMGSGTAILPLHF.

The V and J genes are TRBV6-6 and TRBJ2-3; D ambiguous. The V gene lost 7 bases and the J gene lost 2 bases, with 4 bases spanning the gap. The germline V gene has CDR1 MNHNY and CDR2 SVGAGI (reference sequence). The CDR3 extends over 11 amino acids. The chain's CDR3 is CASTVTDTQYF. The CDR3, as DNA: TGTGCCAGCACTGTCACAGATACGCAGTATTTT.

This sequence joins TRBV5-4 and TRBJ1-6; 11 positions match TRBD1. The CDR3 extends over 14 amino acids. CDR1 and CDR2 (germline): SGHNT, YYREEE (reference sequence). The J segment lost 10 bases and the V segment lost 2 bases, leaving 2 bases of the junction unmatched. Here the CDR3 reads CASSLRTGGSPLHF. In DNA, the CDR3 is TGTGCCAGCAGCTTAAGGACAGGGGGCTCACCCCTCCACTTT. Complete variable domain (other parts from reference TRBV5-4 and TRBJ1-6): ETGVTQSPTHLIKTRGQQVTLRCSSQSGHNTVSWYQQALGQGPQFIFQYYREEENGRGNFPPRFSGLQFPNYSSELNVNALELDDSALYLCASSLRTGGSPLHFGNGTRLTVT.

The chain carries TRBV6-5 and TRBJ2-5, with 9 bases lining up with TRBD1. Germline V gene data show CDR1 as MNHEY and CDR2 as SVGAGI. The CDR3 is made up of 14 amino acids. After removal of 6 bases from V and 11 bases from J, the junction contained 13 bases not matched to a gene. CDR3 loop: CASSYIQGAREQYF. The CDR3 coding sequence is TGTGCCAGCAGCTATATACAGGGGGCACGGGAGCAGTACTTC.

This clone has a handful of counts. The chain links TRBV4-1 to TRBJ1-5; no clear D gene. CDR1 is MGHRA and CDR2 is YSYEKL in the germline V gene. V lost 1 base and J lost 2, with 9 bases in between. The CDR3 has 15 residues. The CDR3 DNA reads as TGCGCCAGCAGCCAAGCGGTCATGGGCAATCAGCCCCAGCATTTT. Amino acid sequence: CASSQAVMGNQPQHF.

V is TRBV6-1 and J is TRBJ1-2, with a weak D call TRBD1 (6 bases). V lost 6 bases, J lost 4 bases, and 12 bases lay in between. CDR3 length: 13 amino acids. Germline V gives CDR1 MNHNS, CDR2 SASEGT. CDR3 loop: CASSNGGLYGYTF. The CDR3 DNA reads as TGTGCCAGCAGCAACGGGGGGCTCTATGGCTACACCTTC.

The chain joins TRBV18 to TRBJ1-2; 9 positions match TRBD1. CDR1 is KGHSH and CDR2 is LQKENI in the germline V gene. V lost 6 bases and J lost 6; bases outside the gene matches: 8. The CDR3 has 14 amino acids. CDR3 sequence reads: CASSWDREKNGYTF. CDR3 coding DNA: TGTGCCAGCTCGTGGGACAGGGAGAAAAATGGCTACACCTTC. Full variable domain (rest looked up from reference TRBV18 and TRBJ1-2): NAGVMQNPRHLVRRRGQEARLRCSPMKGHSHVYWYRQLPEEGLKFMVYLQKENIIDESGMPKERFSAEFPKEGPSILRIQQVVRGDSAAYFCASSWDREKNGYTFGSGTRLTVV.

This sequence joins TRBV15 and TRBJ2-3; D may be TRBD1 (6 bases). The germline gives CDR1 LNHNV, CDR2 YYDKDF (reference sequence). Trimming took off 1 base at V and 2 bases at J, with 13 bases between the two ends. The CDR3 runs 16 residues. The CDR3, as DNA: TGTGCCACCAGCAGAGTTCGACAGGCGAACACAGATACGCAGTATTTT. Protein: CATSRVRQANTDTQYF.

The chain combines TRBV7-9 with TRBJ1-4, with 7 bases identical to TRBD1. This CDR3 is 13 amino acids long. Trimming cost V 8 bases and J 6 bases; bases outside gene matches: 6. From germline, CDR1 is SEHNR and CDR2 FQNEAQ (reference sequence). CDR3 sequence reads: CASSRGNDEKLFF. The DNA for the CDR3 is TGTGCCAGCTCCAGGGGGAACGATGAAAAACTGTTTTTT. The variable domain in full, with the rest retrieved from reference TRBV7-9 and TRBJ1-4, is DTGVSQNPRHKITKRGQNVTFRCDPISEHNRLYWYRQTLGQGPEFLTYFQNEAQLEKSRLLSDRFSAERPKGSFSTLEIQRTEQGDSAMYLCASSRGNDEKLFFGSGTQLSVL.

The chain has TRBV14 and TRBJ1-1, with 9 nucleotides matching TRBD1. J lost 3 bases, V lost 5 bases, and 4 bases had no gene match. This CDR3 spans 14 amino acids. Germline-derived CDR1 and CDR2 are SGHDN and FVKESK. The CDR3 DNA reads TGTGCCAGCAGCATACAGGGGGCGTACACTGAAGCTTTCTTT. This sequence encodes CASSIQGAYTEAFF.

The chain has TRBV4-3 and TRBJ1-1; no clear D. The CDR3 sequence is 15 residues long. V was cut by 1 base and J by 4 bases, with 13 bases left in between. Germline V CDR1 and CDR2: LGHNA, YSLEER. CDR3 in DNA: TGCGCCAGCAGCCAAGTCTCTTCGGTGTTCACTGAAGCTTTCTTT. Translated, it gives CASSQVSSVFTEAFF.

The chain has TRBV18 and TRBJ2-1; 9 positions match TRBD2. The CDR3 loop spans 15 amino acids. V was clipped by 3 bases and J by 7 bases; unmatched bases: 7. CDR1 and CDR2 from the germline V gene are KGHSH and LQKENI. In nucleotides, the CDR3 is TGTGCCAGCTCACCCGCGGGCCTAGCGGGGAATGAGCAGTTCTTC. Translating gives CASSPAGLAGNEQFF.

This clone was detected once. The chain employs TRBV9 and TRBJ1-2, with a tentative D call TRBD1 (6 bases). This CDR3 comprises 14 residues. Germline assignment: CDR1 SGDLS and CDR2 YYNGEE. The germline V and J ends were trimmed by 1 base and 3 bases, with 10 bases remaining between them. The CDR3 loop reads CASSVLPGDYGYTF. The CDR3 coding sequence is TGTGCCAGCAGCGTACTCCCAGGGGACTATGGCTACACCTTC.

The rearrangement joins TRBV6-1 to TRBJ1-2, with 8 bases lining up with TRBD1. In germline, CDR1 is MNHNS, CDR2 SASEGT. The ends lost 7 bases at V and 2 bases at J; junction bases unmatched: 6. The CDR3 consists of 14 residues. The CDR3: CASTRDRTNYGYTF. In DNA form, the CDR3 reads TGTGCCAGCACCCGGGACAGGACAAACTATGGCTACACCTTC.

This clone was seen a handful of times. The rearrangement links TRBV6-6 to TRBJ2-7; 8 nucleotides match TRBD2. The ends lost 5 bases at V and 2 bases at J; junction bases unmatched: 8. CDR1 and CDR2 from the germline V gene are MNHNY and SVGAGI (reference sequence). This CDR3 spans 15 amino acids. CDR3: CASSRGGGSTYEQYF. The CDR3 bases are TGTGCCAGCAGTCGCGGCGGGGGGAGCACCTACGAGCAGTACTTC.

This chain links TRBV5-4 with TRBJ2-5; D is unresolved. With 4 bases removed from V and 5 bases from J, the gap between germline ends came to 9 bases. CDR3 length: 12 residues. Germline CDR1 SGHNT, CDR2 YYREEE (reference sequence). CDR3 in DNA: TGTGCCAGCAGCCACCCGGAGGAGACCCAGTACTTC. Its translation is CASSHPEETQYF.

The V and J genes are TRBV9 and TRBJ2-7, with a tentative D call TRBD2 (5 bases). There are 14 residues in the CDR3. From germline, CDR1 is SGDLS and CDR2 YYNGEE. V was clipped by 2 bases and J by 2 bases, with 11 bases between them. The CDR3 DNA follows: TGTGCCAGCAGCGTGGGCGGGTCACCCTACGAGCAGTACTTC. Amino acid sequence: CASSVGGSPYEQYF. The variable domain in full, with the rest retrieved from reference TRBV9 and TRBJ2-7, is DSGVTQTPKHLITATGQRVTLRCSPRSGDLSVYWYQQSLDQGLQFLIQYYNGEERAKGNILERFSAQQFPDLHSELNLSSLELGDSALYFCASSVGGSPYEQYFGPGTRLTVT.

The sample holds one count of this clone. This chain uses TRBV18 with TRBJ2-1, with 8 bases that match TRBD2. J gave up 10 bases and V 0 bases, and 8 bases lay outside the gene matches. There are 15 residues in the CDR3. Germline loops: CDR1 KGHSH, CDR2 LQKENI. The CDR3 reads CASSPPLSGGGEQFF. The DNA of the CDR3 is TGTGCCAGCTCACCACCTCTAAGCGGGGGCGGGGAGCAGTTCTTC. Full variable domain (outside the CDR3, taken from reference TRBV18 and TRBJ2-1): NAGVMQNPRHLVRRRGQEARLRCSPMKGHSHVYWYRQLPEEGLKFMVYLQKENIIDESGMPKERFSAEFPKEGPSILRIQQVVRGDSAAYFCASSPPLSGGGEQFFGPGTRLTVL.

The V and J genes are TRBV6-4 and TRBJ2-3; a weak D match, TRBD1 (5 bases). Germline CDR1 MRHNA, CDR2 SNTAGT. The CDR3 has 14 residues. V was cut by 2 bases and J by 0 bases, with 6 bases left in between. The CDR3 DNA reads as TGTGCCAGCAGTGACAGGGGCAGCACAGATACGCAGTATTTT. Residues: CASSDRGSTDTQYF.

The rearrangement uses TRBV10-3 and TRBJ1-2, with D perhaps matching TRBD1 (6 bases). The germline V gene has CDR1 ENHRY and CDR2 SYGVKD. The V and J ends lost 8 bases and 4 bases respectively, with 14 bases between them. This CDR3 region has 13 residues. The CDR3 sequence is CAIDAGAFYGYTF. DNA of the CDR3: TGTGCCATCGATGCAGGGGCGTTCTATGGCTACACCTTC.

The chain employs TRBV6-5 and TRBJ1-2; possible D gene TRBD1, 6 bases. The germline V and J ends were trimmed by 7 bases and 0 bases, with 12 bases remaining between them. CDR1 is MNHEY, CDR2 SVGAGI, per germline. The CDR3 sequence is 14 residues long. This CDR3 reads CASTRGPANYGYTF. For the CDR3, the DNA is TGTGCCAGCACCAGGGGCCCCGCTAACTATGGCTACACCTTC.